This T cell receptor (beta chain) was captured by sequencing in a study of cytomegalovirus exposure and HLA in healthy donors. CDR1 and CDR2 from the germline V gene are MDHEN and SYDVKM. CDR3 length: 14 amino acids. Germline trimming cut 5 bases from V and 3 bases from J; bases unmatched to any gene: 7. PCR primers comprised 60 Vbeta and 13 Jbeta primers. Assay: immunoSEQ multiplex PCR; the TCRdb copy retains only in-frame clones and omits some. The repertoire consists of about 130,000 clones, with roughly 83% occurring once and the leading ten covering 1.5%. This clonotype was obtained from a man aged 35-49 years in good health and CMV-seronegative. The rearrangement uses TRBV28 and TRBJ2-7; 7 positions agree with TRBD1. The sequenced material came from PBMCs. In DNA form, the CDR3 reads TGTGCCAGCAGTGAGAACAGGGGTGGCTACGAGCAGTACTTC. This encodes CASSENRGGYEQYF.